A selection of T cell receptor beta chains follows, all from one sample in a study of blood T cells in healthy people across ages. TCRdb analysed the 5' RACE reads with MiXCR anew, one entry per CDR3 protein. The top ten clones hold under 30% of a sample with nearly 800,000 distinct CDR3 sequences, around three fifths of them seen once. Sequencing was performed on blood. The receptors here all came from a man aged 35 to 55 in good health. Each CDR3 is given with its conserved first and last residue. The D gene is left open where the match is weak. Rows give clone size only sometimes, using once, few, many, or a class for an expanded clone.

clone_size j_call cdr3_length d_call v_call cdr3_aa cdr3_nt
- TRBJ2-1 16 TRBD2 TRBV12-3/TRBV12-4 CASSPGLAGGPGEQFF TGTGCCAGCAGCCCCGGACTAGCGGGAGGGCCTGGGGAGCAGTTCTTC
- TRBJ2-3 16 TRBD1 TRBV18 CASSLPRTGSTDTQYF TGTGCCAGCTCACTCCCCCGGACAGGTAGCACAGATACGCAGTATTTT
- TRBJ2-5 15 - TRBV7-8 CASSLFWQGRETQYF TGTGCCAGCAGCTTATTCTGGCAGGGGAGAGAGACCCAGTACTTC
few TRBJ1-2 12 TRBD1 TRBV27 CASSRQGSGYTF TGTGCCAGCAGTAGACAGGGGTCTGGCTACACCTTC
- TRBJ2-5 15 TRBD1 TRBV24-1 CATSDPGTEKETQYF TGTGCCACCAGTGACCCCGGGACAGAAAAAGAGACCCAGTACTTC
- TRBJ2-7 13 - TRBV20-1 CSASAGAGDEQYF TGCAGTGCTAGTGCAGGGGCCGGAGACGAGCAGTACTTC
- TRBJ2-5 16 TRBD2 TRBV28 CASSLIQREFQETQYF TGTGCCAGCAGTTTAATCCAGCGGGAGTTTCAAGAGACCCAGTACTTC
- TRBJ2-1 13 TRBD1 TRBV29-1 CSFDRALGETQFF TGCAGCTTCGACAGGGCCTTGGGGGAGACCCAGTTCTTC
- TRBJ2-5 19 TRBD1 TRBV29-1 CSVEGQGPLSGSDYNEQYF TGCAGCGTTGAGGGACAGGGGCCTTTGTCTGGTAGCGACTACAATGAGCAGTACTTC
few TRBJ2-3 15 - TRBV7-2 CASSLDGASVNTQYF TGTGCCAGCAGCTTAGACGGGGCCTCTGTAAATACGCAGTATTTT
- TRBJ2-1 13 TRBD2 TRBV29-1 CSVLAGSYNEQFF TGCAGCGTTCTAGCGGGGTCTTACAATGAGCAGTTCTTC
once TRBJ2-7 14 TRBD2 TRBV29-1 CSVDSSGGAYEQYF TGCAGCGTTGACTCTAGCGGGGGGGCTTATGAGCAGTACTTC
few TRBJ1-1 15 TRBD1 TRBV7-9 CASSFPTGGRTEAFF TGTGCCAGCAGCTTTCCGACAGGGGGTCGGACTGAAGCTTTCTTT
few TRBJ2-7 15 - TRBV27 CASSKTPGAFYEQYF TGTGCCAGCAGCAAGACTCCGGGGGCCTTCTACGAGCAGTACTTC
- TRBJ1-5 14 TRBD1 TRBV20-1 CSAWDSTSNQPQHF TGCAGTGCTTGGGACAGTACTAGCAATCAGCCCCAGCATTTT
- TRBJ2-7 13 - TRBV29-1 CSVRDGGGYEQYF TGCAGCGTGCGGGACGGTGGAGGGTACGAGCAGTACTTC
- TRBJ2-3 14 - TRBV6-5 CASSYRETTDTQYF TGTGCCAGCAGTTACCGGGAGACCACAGATACGCAGTATTTT
few TRBJ2-1 14 - TRBV29-1 CSVRGAPSYNEQFF TGCAGCGTCAGGGGGGCTCCCTCCTACAATGAGCAGTTCTTC
few TRBJ1-2 13 - TRBV29-1 CSVEAGPNYGYTF TGCAGCGTTGAGGCAGGACCTAACTATGGCTACACCTTC
- TRBJ2-3 14 - TRBV5-1 CASHGTRSTDTQYF TGCGCCAGCCACGGGACTCGAAGCACAGATACGCAGTATTTT
few TRBJ2-1 17 TRBD1 TRBV15 CATSRDFPGTGGNEQFF TGTGCCACCAGCAGAGATTTCCCCGGGACAGGGGGAAATGAGCAGTTCTTC
- TRBJ2-4 14 - TRBV12-3/TRBV12-4 CASSPRTAKNIQYF TGTGCCAGCAGCCCTAGGACAGCCAAAAACATTCAGTACTTC
- TRBJ1-2 16 TRBD1 TRBV6-5 CASSYSAQTGLYGYTF TGTGCCAGCAGTTACTCCGCTCAGACAGGGCTCTATGGCTACACCTTC
few TRBJ2-3 15 TRBD1 TRBV12-3/TRBV12-4 CASSPDRARDDTQYF TGTGCCAGCAGTCCCGACAGGGCCAGGGATGATACGCAGTATTTT
- TRBJ2-7 13 - TRBV28 CASTTRGLYEQYF TGTGCCAGCACAACGCGGGGGCTATACGAGCAGTACTTC
many TRBJ2-3 12 - TRBV4-1 CASSPRADTQYF TGCGCCAGCAGCCCCAGGGCAGATACGCAGTATTTT
once TRBJ2-7 16 - TRBV28 CASRPPGAVGRYEQYF TGTGCCAGCAGACCCCCCGGTGCCGTGGGGCGGTACGAGCAGTACTTC
- TRBJ2-5 14 - TRBV27 CASSPPGSQREQYF TGTGCCAGCAGTCCGCCCGGGTCCCAAAGGGAGCAGTACTTC
- TRBJ2-3 15 - TRBV7-6 CASREGFGPTDTQYF TGTGCCAGCAGAGAGGGCTTCGGACCCACAGATACGCAGTATTTT
- TRBJ2-7 16 TRBD2 TRBV6-2/TRBV6-3 CASSTGTTKSSYEQYF TGTGCCAGCAGCACCGGGACTACCAAGAGCTCCTACGAGCAGTACTTC
once TRBJ2-1 14 - TRBV29-1 CSVVARLYYNEQFF TGCAGCGTTGTAGCGCGACTCTACTACAATGAGCAGTTCTTC
few TRBJ2-1 16 TRBD2 TRBV7-9 CASSSRDGLAGNEQFF TGTGCCAGCAGCTCCCGTGATGGACTAGCGGGGAATGAGCAGTTCTTC
few TRBJ2-5 13 - TRBV28 CASIKNSQETQYF TGTGCCAGCATTAAGAACAGCCAAGAGACCCAGTACTTC
- TRBJ1-4 16 - TRBV9 CASSVAPTGRNEKLFF TGTGCCAGCAGCGTAGCTCCCACCGGGCGTAATGAAAAACTGTTTTTT
- TRBJ2-1 14 - TRBV12-3/TRBV12-4 CASITGSGYNEQFF TGTGCCAGCATCACGGGGTCCGGGTACAATGAGCAGTTCTTC
- TRBJ2-7 13 TRBD2 TRBV7-2 CASSSGGVVEQYF TGTGCCAGCAGCTCCGGGGGGGTGGTCGAGCAGTACTTC
few TRBJ2-5 15 - TRBV5-1 CASSPETTVQETQYF TGCGCCAGCAGCCCCGAAACGACAGTTCAAGAGACCCAGTACTTC
- TRBJ2-7 14 TRBD1 TRBV20-1 CSAQHRGVSYEQYF TGCAGTGCCCAACACAGGGGAGTCTCCTACGAGCAGTACTTC
- TRBJ1-5 14 TRBD1 TRBV5-1 CASSSTGGGQPQHF TGCGCCAGCAGCTCTACAGGGGGCGGACAGCCCCAGCATTTT
- TRBJ2-7 15 TRBD1 TRBV11-2 CASSWQGTGTYEQYF TGTGCCAGCAGCTGGCAGGGGACAGGTACTTACGAGCAGTACTTC
few TRBJ2-1 16 - TRBV7-7 CASSLEHRKSYNEQFF TGTGCTAGCAGCTTAGAACACCGCAAATCCTACAATGAGCAGTTCTTC
- TRBJ2-3 17 TRBD1 TRBV9 CAGSAVAGTGDTDTQYF TGTGCCGGCAGCGCCGTAGCCGGGACAGGGGACACAGATACGCAGTATTTT
- TRBJ2-5 14 - TRBV24-1 CAISDLSGRETQYF TGTGCCATCAGTGATTTGTCAGGTCGAGAGACCCAGTACTTC
few TRBJ1-6 18 TRBD1 TRBV20-1 CSARNRDRGPDYNSPLHF TGCAGTGCTAGAAACCGGGACAGGGGCCCAGACTATAATTCACCCCTCCACTTT
- TRBJ2-4 15 - TRBV20-1 CSARGDSLAKNIQYF TGCAGTGCTAGGGGTGATAGTCTAGCCAAAAACATTCAGTACTTC
- TRBJ2-1 16 - TRBV5-1 CASSPTGQLANNEQFF TGCGCCAGCAGCCCGACAGGACAGTTAGCAAACAATGAGCAGTTCTTC
- TRBJ2-7 14 - TRBV28 CASPPPGGSYEQYF TGTGCCAGCCCTCCCCCAGGGGGGTCCTACGAGCAGTACTTC
once TRBJ2-1 14 TRBD2 TRBV9 CASSVAPGGDEQFF TGTGCCAGCAGCGTAGCTCCGGGAGGGGATGAGCAGTTCTTC
- TRBJ1-2 16 - TRBV11-2 CASSFDRISPNYGYTF TGTGCCAGCAGCTTTGACAGGATATCTCCTAACTATGGCTACACCTTC
- TRBJ2-7 15 TRBD2 TRBV7-8 CASSLGPGTIYEQYF TGTGCCAGCAGCTTAGGTCCCGGGACTATCTACGAGCAGTACTTC
few TRBJ2-7 13 - TRBV20-1 CSARALSYYEQYF TGCAGTGCTAGAGCGCTCAGCTACTACGAGCAGTACTTC
- TRBJ1-6 12 - TRBV3-1 CASSQNVGTLHF TGTGCCAGCAGCCAAAACGTCGGGACCCTCCACTTT
few TRBJ2-1 16 TRBD2 TRBV6-6 CASSTTSSGGSNEQFF TGTGCCAGCAGTACAACTTCTAGCGGCGGGTCCAATGAGCAGTTCTTC